These 30 T cell receptor beta chains share one sample of origin, sequenced in a study of blood T cell repertoires in COVID-19. Sequenced by immunoSEQ multiplex PCR; TCRdb stores in-frame clones only, minus some. The sample has some 150,000 clones, around nine tenths seen once; the top ten hold roughly 3.3%. The sequencing sample was made of peripheral blood. The receptor source for this set is a young man with active or convalescent COVID-19.

The chain is built from TRBV7-3 and TRBJ2-4; no reliable D call. The V end lost 4 bases, the J end lost 0 bases, and 4 bases lay between the germline ends. CDR3 length equals 13 residues. Per the germline V gene, CDR1 is SGHTA and CDR2 is FQGTGA. CDR3 sequence reads: CASSYTAKNIQYF. CDR3 in DNA: TGTGCCAGCAGCTACACAGCCAAAAACATTCAGTACTTC.

The V gene is TRBV27, the J gene TRBJ2-1; D gene unclear. There are 12 residues in the CDR3. Deletions cut 2 bases from V and 7 bases from J, with 6 bases between. The germline CDR1 and CDR2 sequences are MNHEY and SMNVEV (reference sequence). CDR3 residues: CASSLTRNEQFF. In DNA form, the CDR3 reads TGTGCCAGCAGTTTAACCCGGAATGAGCAGTTCTTC.

The chain carries TRBV6-5 and TRBJ1-2; 7 positions agree with TRBD1. The CDR3 is 14 amino acids. J lost 0 bases, V lost 6 bases, and 4 bases had no gene match. Germline V gives CDR1 MNHEY, CDR2 SVGAGI. CDR3 residues: CASRRQGANYGYTF. DNA of the CDR3: TGTGCCAGCAGAAGACAGGGAGCTAACTATGGCTACACCTTC.

The V call is TRBV5-1, the J call TRBJ2-2, with TRBD2 identical over 11 bases. Losses at the gene ends were 4 bases for V and 6 bases for J; bases not matched to a gene: 5. This CDR3 comprises 15 residues. Germline loops: CDR1 SGHRS, CDR2 YFSETQ. DNA for the CDR3: TGCGCCAGCAGCGGATTAGCGGGAGGGCCCGGGGAGCTGTTTTTT. This sequence encodes CASSGLAGGPGELFF. Looking up the rest from reference TRBV5-1 and TRBJ2-2 gives the full variable domain: KAGVTQTPRYLIKTRGQQVTLSCSPISGHRSVSWYQQTPGQGLQFLFEYFSETQRNKGNFPGRFSGRQFSNSRSEMNVSTLELGDSALYLCASSGLAGGPGELFFGEGSRLTVL.

V and J are TRBV6-4 and TRBJ2-6; TRBD2 agrees at 11 bases. Trimming took 2 bases from V and 3 from J; bases not matched to a gene: 3. CDR1 is MRHNA and CDR2 is SNTAGT in the germline V gene. The CDR3 runs 17 residues. CDR3 nucleotides: TGTGCCAGCAGTGACCGACTAGCGGGGTATGGGGCCAACGTCCTGACTTTC. It is translated as CASSDRLAGYGANVLTF.

The genes are TRBV29-1 and TRBJ1-1; D gene ambiguous. The ends were cut back, 8 bases at V and 3 bases at J, with 10 bases in the middle. Germline CDR1 reads SQVTM; CDR2 reads ANQGSEA. This CDR3 spans 11 amino acids. The CDR3 DNA follows: TGCAGCTCTATCGGGGACACTGAAGCTTTCTTT. Residues: CSSIGDTEAFF.

The rearrangement joins TRBV9 to TRBJ2-7, with TRBD2 matching over 10 bases. Germline V gives CDR1 SGDLS, CDR2 YYNGEE. The CDR3 sequence is 14 residues long. V gave up 0 bases and J gave up 6 bases; unmatched junction bases: 3. CDR3 in amino acids: CASSVVAGGGEQYF. DNA for the CDR3: TGTGCCAGCAGCGTAGTAGCGGGAGGAGGCGAGCAGTACTTC.

The chain employs TRBV5-1 and TRBJ1-1; D not certain. Trimming took 4 bases from V and 0 from J, leaving 16 bases between them. The CDR3 sequence is 16 residues long. CDR1 is SGHRS and CDR2 is YFSETQ in the germline V gene. CDR3 protein: CASSLTSGSVNTEAFF. The CDR3 nucleotides are TGCGCCAGCAGCCTCACAAGCGGGTCAGTGAACACTGAAGCTTTCTTT.

The V gene is TRBV29-1, the J gene TRBJ2-1; D remains ambiguous. Germline assignment: CDR1 SQVTM and CDR2 ANQGSEA. V was clipped by 7 bases and J by 3 bases, with 13 bases between them. The CDR3 is made up of 13 amino acids. CDR3 sequence reads: CSALVNLYNEQFF. Written as DNA, the CDR3 is TGCAGCGCCCTCGTAAATCTCTACAATGAGCAGTTCTTC.

The chain employs TRBV28 and TRBJ1-6; 8 nucleotides match TRBD1. After removal of 3 bases from V and 8 bases from J, the junction contained 6 bases not matched to a gene. From germline, CDR1 is MDHEN and CDR2 SYDVKM. CDR3 length: 15 amino acids. The CDR3 sequence: CASSLAGQGDSPLHF. CDR3 DNA: TGTGCCAGCAGTTTGGCTGGACAGGGCGATTCACCCCTCCACTTT.

J is TRBJ2-7 and V is TRBV9; 7 bases agree with TRBD2. This CDR3 has 16 amino acids. Germline CDR1 reads SGDLS; CDR2 reads YYNGEE. V dropped 0 bases and J dropped 4; count of bases not matched to a gene: 10. Here the CDR3 reads CASSVGLAEGAYEQYF. The CDR3 nucleotides are TGTGCCAGCAGCGTAGGACTAGCAGAAGGGGCTTACGAGCAGTACTTC.

The genes are TRBV19 and TRBJ1-1, with D unclear. Germline CDR1 LNHDA, CDR2 SQIVND (reference sequence). V lost 5 bases and J lost 0, with 10 bases in between. This CDR3 is 14 amino acids long. The CDR3 region has the DNA TGTGCCAGTAGTGTTCTGAGCATGAACACTGAAGCTTTCTTT. This gives the protein CASSVLSMNTEAFF.

The gene calls are TRBV27 and TRBJ2-1; 7 nucleotides match TRBD1. The V segment lost 5 bases and the J segment 0 bases; nucleotides outside the gene matches: 7. Germline CDR1 is MNHEY and CDR2 is SMNVEV (reference sequence). This CDR3 is built from 16 residues. This chain's CDR3 is CASSDSTGTSYNEQFF. The CDR3 DNA reads TGTGCCAGCAGTGACTCGACAGGGACCTCCTACAATGAGCAGTTCTTC.

V and J are TRBV9 and TRBJ1-1, with a possible D match to TRBD1 (6 bases). Trimming left V 4 bases short and J 5 bases short, with 12 bases between. There are 13 residues in the CDR3. CDR1 and CDR2 from the germline V gene are SGDLS and YYNGEE. The CDR3 DNA reads TGTGCCAGCAGCTTTGGACAGATGACTGAAGCTTTCTTT. It translates to CASSFGQMTEAFF.

This chain links TRBV19 with TRBJ1-2; D gene ambiguous. CDR1 LNHDA and CDR2 SQIVND come from the germline V gene (reference sequence). The CDR3 has 14 amino acids. V was clipped by 8 bases and J by 4 bases, with 17 bases between them. In nucleotides, the CDR3 is TGTGCCAGTGGTGGACTTCGGAGGAGCTATGGCTACACCTTC. This codes for CASGGLRRSYGYTF.

The chain recombines TRBV7-2 with TRBJ2-1; 7 bases are a match to TRBD2. With V trimmed by 1 base and J by 3 bases, 3 bases remained unmatched. The CDR3 runs 15 residues. CDR1 is SGHTA, CDR2 FQGNSA, per germline. CDR3 coding DNA: TGTGCCAGCAGCTTAGATGGCGGGGGCTACAATGAGCAGTTCTTC. This sequence encodes CASSLDGGGYNEQFF.

The V call is TRBV6-6, the J call TRBJ1-5, with D possibly being TRBD1 (5 bases). The V end was cut by 5 bases, the J end by 1 base, with 27 bases between. The CDR3 covers 20 residues. The germline gives CDR1 MNHNY, CDR2 SVGAGI (reference sequence). The CDR3 is CASSPRLGGRARSSNQPQHF. CDR3 sequence (DNA): TGTGCCAGCAGTCCCCGTTTGGGGGGAAGGGCTAGGTCGAGCAATCAGCCCCAGCATTTT.

The CDR3 nucleotides are TGCGCCAGCAGCTTACTAGCTCTCGACCTGGTGGATGAGCAGTTCTTC. Amino acids: CASSLLALDLVDEQFF. V and J are TRBV5-1 and TRBJ2-1; TRBD2 is a possible D gene (6 bases). The CDR3 runs 16 residues. The V end lost 2 bases, the J end lost 8 bases, and 20 bases lay between the germline ends. CDR1 and CDR2 (germline): SGHRS, YFSETQ.

This chain joins TRBV28 and TRBJ1-2; D possibly corresponds to TRBD1 (5 bases). CDR1 and CDR2 (germline): MDHEN, SYDVKM. The CDR3 length is 16 residues. V lost 3 bases to trimming and J lost 3 bases, with 17 bases between them. The DNA for the CDR3 is TGTGCCAGCAGTTTTGATAAAGGGGCGTCATACTATGGCTACACCTTC. This encodes CASSFDKGASYYGYTF.

V is TRBV5-1 and J is TRBJ1-1, with 7 bases fitting TRBD1. Germline CDR1 reads SGHRS; CDR2 reads YFSETQ. J was trimmed by 0 bases and V by 0 bases; bases with no gene match: 8. The CDR3 spans 17 residues. The CDR3 region has the DNA TGCGCCAGCAGCTTGGCGGGGACAGCAGCCATGAACACTGAAGCTTTCTTT. Its protein product is CASSLAGTAAMNTEAFF.

The chain recombines TRBV6-5 with TRBJ2-7; 7 nucleotides match TRBD2. The CDR3 is 15 amino acids. Germline lookup yields CDR1 MNHEY and CDR2 SVGAGI. Unmatched junction bases numbered 7, after V lost 2 bases and J lost 3 bases. CDR3 nucleotide sequence: TGTGCCAGCAGTTACAAAGGAGGCGGGGGCTACGAGCAGTACGTC. The encoded protein is CASSYKGGGGYEQYV.

About this clone itself: One end of the junction does not line up with germline, which may come from a read error. The rearrangement links TRBV13 to TRBJ2-4, with 7 positions matching TRBD1. Looked up from germline, CDR1 is PRHDT and CDR2 is FYEKMQ (reference sequence). The CDR3 extends over 13 amino acids. The CDR3, as DNA: TGTGCCAGCAGCCTAGGGGACAGTATGGATCAGTACTTC. Its protein is CASSLGDSMDQYF.

J is TRBJ1-4 and V is TRBV24-1; 11 bases map to TRBD1. Looked up from germline, CDR1 is KGHDR and CDR2 is SFDVKD. The CDR3 extends over 16 amino acids. V was clipped by 5 bases and J by 7 bases; unmatched bases: 8. In DNA form, the CDR3 reads TGTGCCACCAGTGCTACGGACAGGGGGCTCTCTGAAAAACTGTTTTTT. Amino acids: CATSATDRGLSEKLFF.

The CDR3 DNA is TGTGCCAGCAGCTTAGGACGGTACGGACTAGCCAAAAACATTCAGTACTTC. As protein: CASSLGRYGLAKNIQYF. V and J are TRBV11-2 and TRBJ2-4; TRBD2 is a possible D gene (5 bases). The V gene's germline CDR1 is SGHAT and CDR2 FQNNGV. The V end lost 1 base, the J end lost 0 bases, and 13 bases lay between the germline ends. CDR3 length: 17 amino acids.

The chain couples TRBV7-9 to TRBJ2-7, with TRBD1 identical over 8 bases. V gave up 5 bases and J gave up 9 bases; unmatched junction bases: 9. The germline gives CDR1 SEHNR, CDR2 FQNEAQ (reference sequence). The CDR3 contains 13 residues. The CDR3 is CASSADREGWQYV. The DNA for the CDR3 is TGTGCCAGCAGCGCGGACAGGGAAGGGTGGCAGTACGTC.

The chain carries TRBV2 and TRBJ1-1; possible D gene TRBD1, 5 bases. Germline lookup yields CDR1 SNHLY and CDR2 FYNNEI. The CDR3 consists of 14 residues. Trimming cost V 4 bases and J 0 bases, with 9 bases left between them. CDR3 nucleotides: TGTGCCAGCAGTGTAGAGACAGTGAACACTGAAGCTTTCTTT. Its protein is CASSVETVNTEAFF. Filled out from reference TRBV2 and TRBJ1-1, the complete variable domain reads EPEVTQTPSHQVTQMGQEVILRCVPISNHLYFYWYRQILGQKVEFLVSFYNNEISEKSEIFDDQFSVERPDGSNFTLKIRSTKLEDSAMYFCASSVETVNTEAFFGQGTRLTVV.

This chain uses TRBV28 with TRBJ1-3, with D perhaps matching TRBD1 (6 bases). Germline CDR1 is MDHEN and CDR2 is SYDVKM. CDR3 length equals 15 residues. Trimming left V 3 bases short and J 0 bases short, with 9 bases between. DNA for the CDR3: TGTGCCAGCAGTTTCAGGGGTCACTCTGGAAACACCATATATTTT. Its protein is CASSFRGHSGNTIYF.

The V gene is TRBV29-1, the J gene TRBJ2-7; D is uncertain. Germline V CDR1 and CDR2: SQVTM, ANQGSEA. The V end was cut by 5 bases, the J end by 3 bases, with 11 bases between. The CDR3 runs 12 residues. CDR3 in DNA: TGCAGCGTTACTATAGACCTCTACGAGCAGTACTTC. It specifies CSVTIDLYEQYF.

The chain recombines TRBV6-2 or TRBV6-3 with TRBJ2-1; weak D call: TRBD2 (6 bases). Germline V gene data show CDR1 as MNHEY and CDR2 as SVGEGT. Trimming removed 5 bases from V and 7 bases from J, with 15 bases in between. CDR3 length: 14 residues. The CDR3 DNA reads TGTGCCAGCAGTCATTTACTAGCCTCGAATGAGCAGTTCTTC. Translated, it gives CASSHLLASNEQFF.

The DNA of the CDR3 is TGTGCCAGCGCCCTCTCGGGAAATCAGCCCCAGCATTTT. This encodes CASALSGNQPQHF. The chain combines TRBV6-4 with TRBJ1-5, with D uncertain. Germline values: CDR1 MRHNA, CDR2 SNTAGT. The CDR3 totals 13 residues. Trimming pared 8 bases from V and 4 bases from J, leaving 12 bases between.